These T cell receptor beta chains were read from a single sample in a study of T cells after yellow fever vaccination. Each CDR3 protein is one row after TCRdb ran MiXCR on the 5' RACE reads. The data show about 220,000 distinct CDR3 sequences, roughly 3% seen once. This specimen consisted of CD4+ T cells sorted from PBMCs, obtained 10 days after the yellow fever booster vaccination. These receptors were taken from a man younger than 35 who received the YFV17D yellow fever vaccine. Each CDR3 is given with its conserved first and last residue. The D gene is left open where the match is weak. Clone size appears in some rows only: once, few, many, or a class for an expanded clone.

V: TRBV6-1; size: many; J: TRBJ1-4; D: -; CDR3: CASSPRTDATNEKLFF; DNA: TGTGCCAGCAGTCCCAGGACAGACGCAACTAATGAAAAACTGTTTTTT
V: TRBV7-2; size: few; J: TRBJ1-1; D: -; CDR3: CASSSRGGLGAFF; DNA: TGTGCCAGCAGCTCCCGGGGGGGATTGGGAGCTTTCTTT
V: TRBV20-1; size: few; J: TRBJ2-5; D: TRBD2; CDR3: CSASSGGGRETQYF; DNA: TGCAGTGCTAGCTCAGGCGGGGGGAGGGAGACCCAGTACTTC
V: TRBV2; size: few; J: TRBJ2-1; D: TRBD1; CDR3: CASRQGPPYNEQFF; DNA: TGTGCCAGCCGACAGGGCCCCCCCTACAATGAGCAGTTCTTC
V: TRBV3-1; size: few; J: TRBJ2-3; D: -; CDR3: CASSRTLATDTQYF; DNA: TGTGCCAGCAGCCGTACCCTAGCGACAGATACGCAGTATTTT
V: TRBV18; size: -; J: TRBJ2-3; D: -; CDR3: CASSPGTQDTQYF; DNA: TGTGCCAGCTCACCCGGGACCCAAGATACGCAGTATTTT
V: TRBV19; size: few; J: TRBJ1-2; D: -; CDR3: CASSISGRAGYTF; DNA: TGTGCCAGTAGTATATCAGGGAGAGCGGGCTACACCTTC
V: TRBV18; size: -; J: TRBJ1-1; D: -; CDR3: CASSPVAMNTEAFF; DNA: TGTGCCAGCTCACCAGTGGCTATGAACACTGAAGCTTTCTTT
V: TRBV5-1; size: -; J: TRBJ1-4; D: -; CDR3: CASSLPGREKLFF; DNA: TGCGCCAGCAGCTTACCAGGGCGGGAAAAACTGTTTTTT
V: TRBV29-1; size: few; J: TRBJ2-3; D: TRBD2; CDR3: CSVTGTSGGTDTQYF; DNA: TGCAGCGTTACAGGGACTAGCGGGGGCACAGATACGCAGTATTTT
V: TRBV7-2; size: many; J: TRBJ2-2; D: TRBD2; CDR3: CASSIYGGTNTGELFF; DNA: TGTGCCAGCAGCATCTACGGGGGGACGAACACCGGGGAGCTGTTTTTT
V: TRBV12-3/TRBV12-4; size: -; J: TRBJ2-7; D: -; CDR3: CASSFSGCSHEQYF; DNA: TGTGCCAGCAGTTTCAGCGGGTGCTCGCACGAGCAGTACTTC
V: TRBV7-7; size: many; J: TRBJ2-7; D: -; CDR3: CASSLSPGREQYF; DNA: TGTGCCAGCAGCTTAAGCCCAGGGAGGGAGCAGTACTTC
V: TRBV7-9; size: few; J: TRBJ1-2; D: TRBD1; CDR3: CASSPQPTTGNGYTF; DNA: TGTGCCAGCAGCCCACAACCAACGACAGGGAATGGCTACACCTTC
V: TRBV7-2; size: -; J: TRBJ1-5; D: TRBD1; CDR3: CASSFRTGPNQPQHF; DNA: TGTGCCAGCAGCTTTAGGACAGGCCCCAATCAGCCCCAGCATTTT
V: TRBV6-5; size: many; J: TRBJ1-2; D: -; CDR3: CASSDAPSYGYTF; DNA: TGTGCCAGCAGCGATGCCCCGTCCTATGGCTACACCTTC
V: TRBV2; size: many; J: TRBJ1-5; D: -; CDR3: CASSEIGQDQPQHF; DNA: TGTGCCAGCAGTGAAATCGGCCAGGACCAGCCCCAGCATTTT
V: TRBV15; size: many; J: TRBJ1-1; D: -; CDR3: CATSRGFNRRNTEAFF; DNA: TGTGCCACCAGCAGAGGGTTTAACAGGAGGAACACTGAAGCTTTCTTT
V: TRBV6-5; size: many; J: TRBJ1-1; D: TRBD1; CDR3: CASRYTGGQAFF; DNA: TGTGCCAGCAGATACACAGGGGGGCAAGCTTTCTTT
V: TRBV18; size: few; J: TRBJ2-1; D: -; CDR3: CASSPEQPESYNEQFF; DNA: TGTGCCAGCTCACCAGAACAGCCTGAATCCTACAATGAGCAGTTCTTC
V: TRBV12-5; size: few; J: TRBJ2-2; D: -; CDR3: CASIGGDGELFF; DNA: TGTGCTAGTATCGGGGGAGACGGGGAGCTGTTTTTT
V: TRBV5-1; size: many; J: TRBJ2-3; D: -; CDR3: CASSFQADTQYF; DNA: TGCGCCAGCAGCTTCCAGGCGGATACGCAGTATTTT
V: TRBV7-2; size: many; J: TRBJ2-3; D: TRBD2; CDR3: CASSPSGREGTDTQYF; DNA: TGTGCCAGCAGCCCCTCTGGACGGGAGGGCACAGATACGCAGTATTTT
V: TRBV29-1; size: -; J: TRBJ1-1; D: -; CDR3: CSVEEHATNTEAFF; DNA: TGCAGCGTTGAAGAACACGCCACTAACACTGAAGCTTTCTTT
V: TRBV12-3/TRBV12-4; size: few; J: TRBJ2-7; D: -; CDR3: CASSLDRTEQYF; DNA: TGTGCCAGCAGTTTGGACAGAACCGAGCAGTACTTC
V: TRBV27; size: -; J: TRBJ2-4; D: -; CDR3: CASSTRSPAKNIQYF; DNA: TGTGCCAGCAGCACCAGGAGTCCAGCCAAAAACATTCAGTACTTC
V: TRBV7-6; size: many; J: TRBJ2-1; D: TRBD2; CDR3: CASSPLAAYNEQFF; DNA: TGTGCCAGCAGCCCGCTAGCGGCGTACAATGAGCAGTTCTTC
V: TRBV6-1; size: many; J: TRBJ2-3; D: -; CDR3: CASSGDSYTQYF; DNA: TGTGCCAGCAGTGGTGATTCATATACGCAGTATTTT
V: TRBV12-5; size: -; J: TRBJ1-5; D: -; CDR3: CASGSSGLSNQPQHF; DNA: TGTGCTAGTGGTTCAAGCGGGCTTAGCAATCAGCCCCAGCATTTT
V: TRBV18; size: few; J: TRBJ1-3; D: -; CDR3: CASSPREWTVSGNTIYF; DNA: TGTGCCAGCTCACCCCGGGAGTGGACAGTTTCTGGAAACACCATATATTTT
V: TRBV6-5; size: many; J: TRBJ1-6; D: -; CDR3: CASCRGGESPLHF; DNA: TGTGCCAGTTGTCGCGGGGGAGAATCACCCCTCCACTTT
V: TRBV21-1; size: -; J: TRBJ2-7; D: -; CDR3: CASSKGTYEQYF; DNA: TGTGCCAGCAGCAAAGGGACATACGAGCAGTACTTC
V: TRBV20-1; size: -; J: TRBJ2-5; D: TRBD1; CDR3: CSARKRTGGLETQYF; DNA: TGCAGTGCTAGGAAGAGGACAGGGGGGTTAGAGACCCAGTACTTC
V: TRBV27; size: many; J: TRBJ1-6; D: TRBD1; CDR3: CASSFRGRGSPLHF; DNA: TGTGCCAGCAGTTTCAGGGGGCGTGGATCACCCCTCCACTTT
V: TRBV5-1; size: few; J: TRBJ2-1; D: -; CDR3: CASSLARGVTYNEQFF; DNA: TGCGCCAGCAGCTTGGCCAGAGGGGTAACCTACAATGAGCAGTTCTTC
V: TRBV6-1; size: many; J: TRBJ1-5; D: -; CDR3: CASSEGAQPQHF; DNA: TGTGCCAGCAGTGAAGGAGCTCAGCCCCAGCATTTT
V: TRBV5-1; size: few; J: TRBJ1-2; D: TRBD1; CDR3: CASSFDRDGYTF; DNA: TGCGCCAGCAGTTTCGACAGGGATGGCTACACCTTC
V: TRBV5-1; size: -; J: TRBJ2-3; D: TRBD1; CDR3: CASSRADRGTDTQYF; DNA: TGCGCCAGCAGTAGGGCGGACAGGGGTACAGATACGCAGTATTTT
V: TRBV27; size: many; J: TRBJ2-7; D: -; CDR3: CASTPNEQYF; DNA: TGTGCCAGCACCCCAAACGAGCAGTACTTC
V: TRBV4-3; size: many; J: TRBJ2-3; D: -; CDR3: CASSQDGGGRDTQYF; DNA: TGCGCCAGCAGCCAAGATGGAGGGGGCCGAGATACGCAGTATTTT
V: TRBV18; size: many; J: TRBJ1-1; D: -; CDR3: CASSGGENTEAFF; DNA: TGTGCCAGCTCGGGGGGAGAGAACACTGAAGCTTTCTTT
V: TRBV29-1; size: many; J: TRBJ1-1; D: TRBD1; CDR3: CSAKARQGGNTEAFF; DNA: TGCAGCGCAAAAGCAAGACAGGGGGGGAACACTGAAGCTTTCTTT
V: TRBV13; size: once; J: TRBJ1-2; D: TRBD1; CDR3: CATSTGVYDYGYTF; DNA: TGTGCCACGTCGACAGGGGTTTACGACTATGGCTACACCTTC
V: TRBV27; size: many; J: TRBJ2-3; D: TRBD1; CDR3: CASSLADRTDTQYF; DNA: TGTGCCAGCAGTTTAGCGGACAGGACAGATACGCAGTATTTT
V: TRBV5-5; size: many; J: TRBJ2-3; D: -; CDR3: CASSLNGFVSTDTQYF; DNA: TGTGCCAGCAGCTTGAATGGTTTCGTGAGCACAGATACGCAGTATTTT
V: TRBV7-6; size: many; J: TRBJ2-2; D: -; CDR3: CASLGGAGGTNTGELFF; DNA: TGTGCCAGCCTAGGGGGGGCCGGGGGGACGAACACCGGGGAGCTGTTTTTT
V: TRBV12-3/TRBV12-4; size: -; J: TRBJ1-2; D: -; CDR3: CASSSTGSGTKGYTF; DNA: TGTGCCAGCAGCTCTACAGGGTCGGGAACTAAGGGCTACACCTTC
V: TRBV28; size: few; J: TRBJ2-5; D: -; CDR3: CASWTGHAETQYF; DNA: TGTGCCAGCTGGACCGGACATGCGGAGACCCAGTACTTC
V: TRBV7-2; size: many; J: TRBJ2-5; D: TRBD2; CDR3: CASSLRLAGDGETQYF; DNA: TGTGCCAGCAGCTTAAGACTAGCGGGGGACGGGGAGACCCAGTACTTC
V: TRBV7-3; size: -; J: TRBJ2-3; D: -; CDR3: CASRSPGHPVDTQYF; DNA: TGTGCCAGCAGATCACCGGGTCACCCAGTGGATACGCAGTATTTT
V: TRBV5-5; size: many; J: TRBJ1-5; D: -; CDR3: CASSLATAKPQHF; DNA: TGTGCCAGCAGCTTGGCAACAGCCAAACCCCAGCATTTT
V: TRBV20-1; size: many; J: TRBJ2-1; D: TRBD1; CDR3: CSASGGQGIYNEQFF; DNA: TGCAGTGCTAGTGGGGGACAGGGTATCTACAATGAGCAGTTCTTC
V: TRBV7-2; size: -; J: TRBJ2-3; D: -; CDR3: CASSPGYTQYF; DNA: TGTGCCAGCAGCCCGGGGTATACGCAGTATTTT
V: TRBV6-6; size: many; J: TRBJ2-1; D: -; CDR3: CASSYGVLRSNEQFF; DNA: TGTGCCAGCAGTTACGGGGTGCTACGAAGCAATGAGCAGTTCTTC
V: TRBV5-1; size: few; J: TRBJ1-2; D: -; CDR3: CASSLDVNYGYTF; DNA: TGCGCCAGCAGCTTGGACGTAAACTATGGCTACACCTTC
V: TRBV20-1; size: few; J: TRBJ2-3; D: TRBD2; CDR3: CSARSRTSGGGVSTDTQYF; DNA: TGCAGTGCTAGATCCCGGACTAGCGGGGGGGGAGTTAGCACAGATACGCAGTATTTT
V: TRBV6-5; size: -; J: TRBJ2-1; D: -; CDR3: CASSYLRGTYNEQFF; DNA: TGTGCCAGCAGTTACTTGCGGGGAACCTACAATGAGCAGTTCTTC
V: TRBV7-8; size: -; J: TRBJ1-6; D: -; CDR3: CASSLVRHGNSPLHF; DNA: TGTGCCAGCAGCTTAGTCCGACATGGCAATTCACCCCTCCACTTT
V: TRBV7-9; size: few; J: TRBJ1-2; D: TRBD1; CDR3: CASSSSPGQKNYGYTF; DNA: TGTGCCAGCAGCTCCAGTCCGGGACAGAAGAACTATGGCTACACCTTC